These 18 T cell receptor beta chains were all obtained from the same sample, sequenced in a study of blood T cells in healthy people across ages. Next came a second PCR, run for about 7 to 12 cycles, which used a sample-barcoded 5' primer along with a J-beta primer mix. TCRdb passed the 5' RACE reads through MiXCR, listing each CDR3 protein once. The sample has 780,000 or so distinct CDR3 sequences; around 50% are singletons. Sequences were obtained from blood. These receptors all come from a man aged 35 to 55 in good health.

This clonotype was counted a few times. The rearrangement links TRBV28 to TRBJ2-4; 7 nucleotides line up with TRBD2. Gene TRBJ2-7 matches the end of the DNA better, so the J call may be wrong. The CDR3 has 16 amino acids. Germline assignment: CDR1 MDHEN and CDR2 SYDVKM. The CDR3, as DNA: TGTGCCAGCAGTTTACCCCTCGCGGGAGCCGTCTACGAGCAGTACTTC. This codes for CASSLPLAGAVYEQYF.

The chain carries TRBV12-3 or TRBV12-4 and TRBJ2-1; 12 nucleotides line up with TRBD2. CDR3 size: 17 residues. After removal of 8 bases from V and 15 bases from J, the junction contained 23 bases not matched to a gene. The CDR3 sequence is CASSGRRLGLAGSNAFF. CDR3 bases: TGTGCCAGCTCGGGGCGGCGGTTAGGACTAGCGGGATCCAACGCGTTCTTC.

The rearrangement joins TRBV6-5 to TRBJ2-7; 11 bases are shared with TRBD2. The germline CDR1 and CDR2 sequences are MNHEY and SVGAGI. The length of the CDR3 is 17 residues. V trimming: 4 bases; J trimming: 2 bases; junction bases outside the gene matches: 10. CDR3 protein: CASSLTGTSGSTYEQYF. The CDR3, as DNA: TGTGCCAGCAGTTTGACCGGGACTAGCGGATCAACCTACGAGCAGTACTTC.

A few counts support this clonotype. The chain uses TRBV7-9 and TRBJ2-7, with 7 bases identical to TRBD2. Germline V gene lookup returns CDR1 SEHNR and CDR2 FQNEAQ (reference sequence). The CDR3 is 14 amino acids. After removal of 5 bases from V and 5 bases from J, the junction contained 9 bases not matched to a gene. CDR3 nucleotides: TGTGCCAGCAGCCCTCGAGGAGGGAGGGACGAGCAGTACTTC. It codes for CASSPRGGRDEQYF. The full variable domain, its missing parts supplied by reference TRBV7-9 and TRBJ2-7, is DTGVSQNPRHKITKRGQNVTFRCDPISEHNRLYWYRQTLGQGPEFLTYFQNEAQLEKSRLLSDRFSAERPKGSFSTLEIQRTEQGDSAMYLCASSPRGGRDEQYFGPGTRLTVT.

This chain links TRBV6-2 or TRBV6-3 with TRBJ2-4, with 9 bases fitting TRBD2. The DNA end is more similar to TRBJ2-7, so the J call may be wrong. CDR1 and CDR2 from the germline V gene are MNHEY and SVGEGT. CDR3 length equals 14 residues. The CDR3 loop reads CASTLLAGLYEQYF. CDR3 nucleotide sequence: TGTGCCAGCACCCTTCTAGCGGGACTATACGAGCAGTACTTC.

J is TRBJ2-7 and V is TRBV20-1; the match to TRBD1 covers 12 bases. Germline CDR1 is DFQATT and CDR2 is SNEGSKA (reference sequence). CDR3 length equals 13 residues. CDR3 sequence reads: CSIPGQGANEQYF. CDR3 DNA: TGCAGCATACCGGGACAGGGGGCTAACGAGCAGTACTTC.

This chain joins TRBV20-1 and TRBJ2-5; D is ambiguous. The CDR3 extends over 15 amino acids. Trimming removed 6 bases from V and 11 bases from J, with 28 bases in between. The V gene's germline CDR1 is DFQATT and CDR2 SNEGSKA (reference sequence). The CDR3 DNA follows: TGCAGTGCCCTCGTGGCGGCAGGCCAAAAGGGTGAGCAGTACTTC. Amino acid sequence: CSALVAAGQKGEQYF.

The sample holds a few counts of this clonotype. In nucleotides, the CDR3 is TGCGCCAGCAGCCAAGTCGGCCTAGCCGGTGACAATGAGCAGTTCTTC. Its translation: CASSQVGLAGDNEQFF. The rearrangement uses TRBV4-1 and TRBJ2-1; weak D call: TRBD2 (5 bases). V was cut by 1 base and J by 5 bases, with 15 bases left in between. The V gene's germline CDR1 is MGHRA and CDR2 YSYEKL. CDR3 size: 16 residues.

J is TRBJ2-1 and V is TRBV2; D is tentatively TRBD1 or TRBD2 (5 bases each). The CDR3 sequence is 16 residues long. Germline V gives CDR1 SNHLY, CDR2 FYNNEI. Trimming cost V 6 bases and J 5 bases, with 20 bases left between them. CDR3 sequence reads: CASRGDGTQRNNEQFF. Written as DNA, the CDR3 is TGTGCCAGCAGGGGAGACGGGACCCAGAGAAACAATGAGCAGTTCTTC.

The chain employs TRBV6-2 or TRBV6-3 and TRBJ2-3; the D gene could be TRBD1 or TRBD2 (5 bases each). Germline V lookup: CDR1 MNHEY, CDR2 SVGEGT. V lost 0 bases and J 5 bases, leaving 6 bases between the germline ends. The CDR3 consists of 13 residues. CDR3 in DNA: TGTGCCAGCAGTTACTCGGGGGTAGATACGCAGTATTTT. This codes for CASSYSGVDTQYF.

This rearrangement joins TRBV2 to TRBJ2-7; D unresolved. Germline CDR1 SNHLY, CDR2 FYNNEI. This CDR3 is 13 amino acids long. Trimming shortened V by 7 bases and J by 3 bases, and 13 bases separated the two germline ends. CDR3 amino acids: CASTSQVDYEQYF. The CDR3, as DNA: TGTGCCAGCACCTCCCAGGTGGACTACGAGCAGTACTTC.

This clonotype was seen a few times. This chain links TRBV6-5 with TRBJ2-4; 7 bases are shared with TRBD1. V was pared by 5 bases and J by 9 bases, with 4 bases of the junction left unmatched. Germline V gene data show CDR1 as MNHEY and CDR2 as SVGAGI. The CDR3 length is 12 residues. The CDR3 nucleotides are TGTGCCAGCAGTCCAGGGGGTGGCATTCAGTACTTC. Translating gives CASSPGGGIQYF.

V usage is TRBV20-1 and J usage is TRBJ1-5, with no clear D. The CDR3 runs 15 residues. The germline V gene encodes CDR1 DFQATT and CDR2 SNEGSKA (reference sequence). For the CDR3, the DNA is TGCAGCGCCAAATCAGCAGAGTATAGCAATCAGCCCCAGCATTTT. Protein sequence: CSAKSAEYSNQPQHF.

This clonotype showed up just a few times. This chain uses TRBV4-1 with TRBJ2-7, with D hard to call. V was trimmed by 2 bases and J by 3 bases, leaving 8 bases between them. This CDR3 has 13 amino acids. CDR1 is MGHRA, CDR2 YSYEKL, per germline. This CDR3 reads CASSQTSYYEQYF. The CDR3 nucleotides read TGCGCCAGCAGCCAAACCAGTTACTACGAGCAGTACTTC.

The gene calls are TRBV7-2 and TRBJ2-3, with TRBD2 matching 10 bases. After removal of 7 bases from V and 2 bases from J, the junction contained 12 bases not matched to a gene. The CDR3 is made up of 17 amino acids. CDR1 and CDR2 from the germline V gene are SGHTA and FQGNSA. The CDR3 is CASTRTSGYSNTDTQYF. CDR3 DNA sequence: TGTGCCAGCACCCGGACTAGCGGATACTCTAACACAGATACGCAGTATTTT.

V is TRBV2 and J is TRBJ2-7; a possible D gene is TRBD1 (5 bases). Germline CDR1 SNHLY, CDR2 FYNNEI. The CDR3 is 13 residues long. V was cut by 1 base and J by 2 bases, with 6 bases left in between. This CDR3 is CASSEVRAYEQYF. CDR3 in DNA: TGTGCCAGCAGTGAAGTCAGGGCCTACGAGCAGTACTTC.

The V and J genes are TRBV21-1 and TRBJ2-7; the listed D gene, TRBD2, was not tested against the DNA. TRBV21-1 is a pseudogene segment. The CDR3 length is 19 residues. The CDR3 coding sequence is TGTGCCAGCAGCAAAAGGTCTGGGACTAGCGGGAAAAGCTCCTACGAGCAGTACTTC. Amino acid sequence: CASSKRSGTSGKSSYEQYF.

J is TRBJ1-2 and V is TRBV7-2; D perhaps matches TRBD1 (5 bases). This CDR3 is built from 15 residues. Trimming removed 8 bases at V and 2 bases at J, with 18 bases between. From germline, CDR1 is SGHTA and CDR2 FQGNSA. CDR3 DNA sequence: TGTGCCAGCCTTGTTACGGGGGGGAGAAACTATGGCTACACCTTC. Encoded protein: CASLVTGGRNYGYTF.